This T cell receptor beta chain was captured by sequencing in a study of cytomegalovirus exposure and HLA in healthy donors. On this clone itself: Its antigen is undetermined.

From germline, CDR1 is SGHAT and CDR2 FQNNGV. The V end lost 5 bases, the J end lost 1 base, and 18 bases lay between the germline ends. This CDR3 is 17 amino acids long. Study-wide findings and caveats: In a later analysis, HLA-associated beta chains showed higher expansion and lower generation probabilities than comparable chains. Most TCR sequences were uncommon, yet certain public TCRs appeared in many donors. V- and J-gene trimming of TCR beta was linked (in a later analysis) to a missense DCLRE1C variant. It has been reported that TCR beta sequences accurately predicted the HLA-A and HLA-B alleles of most subjects.

In the PCR, 60 Vbeta and 13 Jbeta primers were used. Produced via immunoSEQ multiplex PCR; TCRdb's table is partial and in-frame only. Of 160,000 or so clones detected, around 73% appear once; the ten largest clones hold about 1.5%. Sequencing was carried out using PBMCs. This chain connects TRBV11-2 to TRBJ2-4, with D perhaps matching TRBD2 (7 bases). This TCR was sampled from a male donor in good health and CMV-seronegative. The CDR3 DNA is TGTGCCAGCAGCGCCCTGGGGGCGGGAGTTGCCAAAAACATTCAGTACTTC. Its protein is CASSALGAGVAKNIQYF.